Listed below are T cell receptor beta chains from one sample, sequenced in a study of cytomegalovirus exposure and HLA in healthy donors. TCRdb's table, derived via immunoSEQ multiplex PCR, lists solely in-frame clones and lacks some. This table has 150,000 to 200,000 clones, roughly 81% appearing once. What was sequenced was PBMCs. All receptors derive from a woman in her fifties or sixties in good health and CMV-seronegative. Each CDR3 is given with its conserved first and last residue. Each record gives: D gene, J gene, V gene, clone size, CDR3 DNA, CDR3 protein. D genes are given only for firm matches. Some rows have no size entry. The others give once, few or many, or a class for an expanded clone.

D gene: NA
J gene: TRBJ1-6
V gene: TRBV7-2
clone size: NA
CDR3 DNA: TGTGCCAGCAGCCTTAGGGGGGGGGCCAATTCACCCCTCCACTTT
CDR3 protein: CASSLRGGANSPLHF

D gene: NA
J gene: TRBJ2-1
V gene: TRBV19
clone size: NA
CDR3 DNA: TGTGCCAGTAGTTCCAAGGAGCCTAGCTCCTACAATGAGCAGTTCTTC
CDR3 protein: CASSSKEPSSYNEQFF

D gene: TRBD1
J gene: TRBJ1-5
V gene: TRBV19
clone size: few
CDR3 DNA: TGTGCCAGTAGTATAAAAGGGGGCCCCGCGGCCCAGCATTTT
CDR3 protein: CASSIKGGPAAQHF

D gene: TRBD1
J gene: TRBJ2-7
V gene: TRBV28
clone size: NA
CDR3 DNA: TGTGCCAGCAGTCCACACGACCGACAGGGGCGCACCTACGAGCAGTACTTC
CDR3 protein: CASSPHDRQGRTYEQYF

D gene: TRBD2
J gene: TRBJ2-3
V gene: TRBV7-7
clone size: few
CDR3 DNA: TGTGCCAGCAGTTCCGGCGGGAGGATTTCAGATACGCAGTATTTT
CDR3 protein: CASSSGGRISDTQYF

D gene: TRBD1
J gene: TRBJ1-1
V gene: TRBV19
clone size: NA
CDR3 DNA: TGTGCCAGTAGTAACCGGGACAGGGGGAACACTGAAGCTTTCTTT
CDR3 protein: CASSNRDRGNTEAFF

D gene: TRBD2
J gene: TRBJ2-2
V gene: TRBV2
clone size: NA
CDR3 DNA: TGTGCCAGCAGTGAACTAGCGGGACCCGGGGAGCTGTTTTTT
CDR3 protein: CASSELAGPGELFF

D gene: NA
J gene: TRBJ2-1
V gene: TRBV20-1
clone size: NA
CDR3 DNA: TGCAGTGCTTACGTTTGGAGTGAGCAGTTCTTC
CDR3 protein: CSAYVWSEQFF

D gene: NA
J gene: TRBJ1-4
V gene: TRBV19
clone size: NA
CDR3 DNA: TGTGCCAGTAGTCGCCGCTGGGGCTTAACTAATGAAAAACTGTTTTTT
CDR3 protein: CASSRRWGLTNEKLFF

D gene: TRBD2
J gene: TRBJ2-5
V gene: TRBV9
clone size: few
CDR3 DNA: TGTGCCAGCAGCGCGGGGACTAGCGGGGGGTTGGGTGAGACCCAGTACTTC
CDR3 protein: CASSAGTSGGLGETQYF

D gene: TRBD2
J gene: TRBJ2-3
V gene: TRBV9
clone size: NA
CDR3 DNA: TGTGCCAGCAGCGTAGCGGGGGGGCCCACAGATACGCAGTATTTT
CDR3 protein: CASSVAGGPTDTQYF

D gene: NA
J gene: TRBJ2-3
V gene: TRBV18
clone size: once
CDR3 DNA: TGTGCCAGCTCACCCTACGGAGTTACGACAGACACAGATACGCAGTATTTT
CDR3 protein: CASSPYGVTTDTDTQYF

D gene: NA
J gene: TRBJ2-7
V gene: TRBV21-1
clone size: NA
CDR3 DNA: TGTGCCAGCAGCAAAGCGGGCCAACAGGGGCCAAGATCCGAGCAGTACTTC
CDR3 protein: CASSKAGQQGPRSEQYF